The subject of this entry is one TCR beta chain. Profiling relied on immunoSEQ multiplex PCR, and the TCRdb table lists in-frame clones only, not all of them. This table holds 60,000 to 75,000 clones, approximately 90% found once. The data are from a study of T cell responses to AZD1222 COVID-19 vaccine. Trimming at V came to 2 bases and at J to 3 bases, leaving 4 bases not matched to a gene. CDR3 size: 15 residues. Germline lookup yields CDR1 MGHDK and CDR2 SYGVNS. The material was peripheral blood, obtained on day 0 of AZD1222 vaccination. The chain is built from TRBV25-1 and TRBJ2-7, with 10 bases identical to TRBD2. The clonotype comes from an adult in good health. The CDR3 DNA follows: TGTGCCAGCAGTGAACTAGCGGGAGATTACTACGAGCAGTACTTC. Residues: CASSELAGDYYEQYF.